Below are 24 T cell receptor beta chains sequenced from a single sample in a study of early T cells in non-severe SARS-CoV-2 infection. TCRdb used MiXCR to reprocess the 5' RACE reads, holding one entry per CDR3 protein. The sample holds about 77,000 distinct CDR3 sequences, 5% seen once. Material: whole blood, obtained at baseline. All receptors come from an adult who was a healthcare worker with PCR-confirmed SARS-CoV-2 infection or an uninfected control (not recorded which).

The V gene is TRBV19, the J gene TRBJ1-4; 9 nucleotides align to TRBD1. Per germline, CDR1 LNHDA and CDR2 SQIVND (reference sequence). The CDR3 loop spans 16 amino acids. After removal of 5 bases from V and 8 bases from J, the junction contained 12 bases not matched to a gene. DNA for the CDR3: TGTGCCAGTAGTTCCCGCCGGACAGGGGTAGAAGAAAAACTGTTTTTT. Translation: CASSSRRTGVEEKLFF.

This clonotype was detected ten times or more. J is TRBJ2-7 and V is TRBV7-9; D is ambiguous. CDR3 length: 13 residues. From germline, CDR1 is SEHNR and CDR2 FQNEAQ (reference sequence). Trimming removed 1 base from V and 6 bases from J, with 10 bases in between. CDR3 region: CASSLGPPGEQYF. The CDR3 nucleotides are TGTGCCAGCAGCTTAGGTCCTCCCGGCGAGCAGTACTTC.

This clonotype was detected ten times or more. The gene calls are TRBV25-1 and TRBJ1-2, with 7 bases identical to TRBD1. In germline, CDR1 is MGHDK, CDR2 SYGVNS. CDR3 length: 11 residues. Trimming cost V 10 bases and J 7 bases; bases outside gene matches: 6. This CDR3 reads CATTGAGGYTF. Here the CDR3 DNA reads TGTGCCACCACAGGGGCTGGTGGCTACACCTTC.

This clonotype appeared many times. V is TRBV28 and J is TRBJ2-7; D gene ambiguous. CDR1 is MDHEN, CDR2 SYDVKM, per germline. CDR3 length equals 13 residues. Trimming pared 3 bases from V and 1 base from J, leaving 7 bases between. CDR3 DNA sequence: TGTGCCAGCAGTTTCAGTCCTTCCTACGAGCAGTACTTC. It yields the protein CASSFSPSYEQYF.

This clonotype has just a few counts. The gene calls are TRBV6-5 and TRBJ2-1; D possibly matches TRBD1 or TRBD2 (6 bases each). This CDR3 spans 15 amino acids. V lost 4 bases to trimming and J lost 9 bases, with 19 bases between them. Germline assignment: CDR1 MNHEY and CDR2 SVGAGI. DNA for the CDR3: TGTGCCAGCAGTTTCGGGGGCAACAGAGTGGGTGAGCAGTTCTTC. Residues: CASSFGGNRVGEQFF.

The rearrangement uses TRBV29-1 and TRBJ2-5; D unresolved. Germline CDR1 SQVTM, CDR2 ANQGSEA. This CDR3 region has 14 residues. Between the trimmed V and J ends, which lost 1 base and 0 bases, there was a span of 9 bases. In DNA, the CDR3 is TGCAGCGTTGAAGGGGCCCTGTACCAAGAGACCCAGTACTTC. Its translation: CSVEGALYQETQYF.

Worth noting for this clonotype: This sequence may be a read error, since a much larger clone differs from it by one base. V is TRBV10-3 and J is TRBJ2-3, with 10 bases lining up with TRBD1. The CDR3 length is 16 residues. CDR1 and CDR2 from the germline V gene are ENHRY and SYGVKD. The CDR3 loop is CAIRGDRGEGTDTEYF. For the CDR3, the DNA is TGTGCCATCAGAGGGGACAGGGGAGAAGGCACAGATACGGAGTATTTT.

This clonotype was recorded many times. CDR3: CASSPPSGPYNEQFF. The CDR3 nucleotides are TGTGCCAGCAGCCCCCCCAGCGGTCCCTACAATGAGCAGTTCTTC. The chain has TRBV7-9 and TRBJ2-1, with a weak D call TRBD2 (5 bases). This CDR3 comprises 15 residues. Germline V gene lookup returns CDR1 SEHNR and CDR2 FQNEAQ (reference sequence). V dropped 5 bases and J dropped 2 bases, with 13 bases sitting between them.

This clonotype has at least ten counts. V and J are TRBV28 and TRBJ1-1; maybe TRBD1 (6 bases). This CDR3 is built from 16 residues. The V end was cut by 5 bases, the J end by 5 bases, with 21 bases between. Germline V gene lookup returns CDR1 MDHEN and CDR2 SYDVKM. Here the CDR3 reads CASSANPGGAGTEAFF. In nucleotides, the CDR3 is TGTGCCAGCAGTGCGAACCCGGGGGGCGCAGGGACTGAAGCTTTCTTT.

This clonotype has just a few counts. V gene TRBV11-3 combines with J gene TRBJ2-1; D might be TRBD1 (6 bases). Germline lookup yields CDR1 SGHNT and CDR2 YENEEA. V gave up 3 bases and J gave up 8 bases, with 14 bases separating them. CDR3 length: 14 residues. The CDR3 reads CASSLGRGSDEQFF. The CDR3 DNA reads TGTGCCAGCAGCTTGGGCAGGGGAAGCGATGAGCAGTTCTTC.

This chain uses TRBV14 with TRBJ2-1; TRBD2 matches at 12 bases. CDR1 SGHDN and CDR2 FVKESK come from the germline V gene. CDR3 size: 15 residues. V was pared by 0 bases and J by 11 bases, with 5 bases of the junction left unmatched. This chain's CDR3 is CASSQELLAGGKQFF. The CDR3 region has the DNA TGTGCCAGCAGCCAAGAATTACTAGCGGGAGGAAAGCAGTTCTTC.

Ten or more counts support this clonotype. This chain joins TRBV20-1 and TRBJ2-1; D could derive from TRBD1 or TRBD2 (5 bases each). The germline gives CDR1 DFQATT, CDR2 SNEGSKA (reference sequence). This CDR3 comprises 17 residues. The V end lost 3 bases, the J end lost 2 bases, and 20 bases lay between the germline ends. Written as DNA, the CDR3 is TGCAGTGCTAGTTTCGTCCTCGGGGCGCTTCCCTACAATGAGCAGTTCTTC. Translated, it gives CSASFVLGALPYNEQFF.

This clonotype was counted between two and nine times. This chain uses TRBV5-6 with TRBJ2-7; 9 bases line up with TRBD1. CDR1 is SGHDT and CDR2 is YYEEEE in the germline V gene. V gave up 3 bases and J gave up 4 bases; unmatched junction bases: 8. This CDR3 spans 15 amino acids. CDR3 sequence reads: CASSYRDREMYEQYF. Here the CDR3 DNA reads TGTGCCAGCAGCTACCGGGACAGGGAAATGTACGAGCAGTACTTC. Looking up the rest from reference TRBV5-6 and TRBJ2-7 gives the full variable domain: DAGVTQSPTHLIKTRGQQVTLRCSPKSGHDTVSWYQQALGQGPQFIFQYYEEEERQRGNFPDRFSGHQFPNYSSELNVNALLLGDSALYLCASSYRDREMYEQYFGPGTRLTVT.

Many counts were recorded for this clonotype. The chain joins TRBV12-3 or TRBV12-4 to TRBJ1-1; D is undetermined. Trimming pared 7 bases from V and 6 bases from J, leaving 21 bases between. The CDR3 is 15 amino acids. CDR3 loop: CASTFDLKVGAEAFF. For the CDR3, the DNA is TGTGCCAGCACTTTCGACTTGAAGGTTGGGGCTGAAGCTTTCTTT.

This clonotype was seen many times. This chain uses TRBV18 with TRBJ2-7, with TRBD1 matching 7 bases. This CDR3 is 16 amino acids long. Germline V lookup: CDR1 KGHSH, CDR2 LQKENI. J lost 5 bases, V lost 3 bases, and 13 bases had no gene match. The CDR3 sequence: CASSPSRDRVLDEQYF. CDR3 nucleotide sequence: TGTGCCAGCTCACCTAGCAGAGACAGGGTCCTCGACGAGCAGTACTTC.

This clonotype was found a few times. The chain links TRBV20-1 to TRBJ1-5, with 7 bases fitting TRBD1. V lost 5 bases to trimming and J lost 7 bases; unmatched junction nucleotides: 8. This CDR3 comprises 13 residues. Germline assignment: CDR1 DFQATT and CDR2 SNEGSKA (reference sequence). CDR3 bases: TGCAGTGCTGGCCCCGGGACAGAACAGCCCCAGCATTTT. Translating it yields CSAGPGTEQPQHF.

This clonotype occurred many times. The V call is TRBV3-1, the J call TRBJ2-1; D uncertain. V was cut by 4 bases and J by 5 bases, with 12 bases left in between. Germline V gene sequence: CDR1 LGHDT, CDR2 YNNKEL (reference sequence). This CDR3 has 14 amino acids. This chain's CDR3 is CASSLRLRHNEQFF. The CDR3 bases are TGTGCCAGCAGCCTTCGGCTCCGGCACAATGAGCAGTTCTTC.

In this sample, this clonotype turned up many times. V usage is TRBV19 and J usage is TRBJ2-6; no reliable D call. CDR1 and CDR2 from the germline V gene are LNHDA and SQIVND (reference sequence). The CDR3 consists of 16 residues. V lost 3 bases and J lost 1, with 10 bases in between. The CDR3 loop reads CASSMEWPSGANVLTF. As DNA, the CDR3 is TGTGCCAGTAGTATGGAGTGGCCGTCTGGGGCCAACGTCCTGACTTTC.

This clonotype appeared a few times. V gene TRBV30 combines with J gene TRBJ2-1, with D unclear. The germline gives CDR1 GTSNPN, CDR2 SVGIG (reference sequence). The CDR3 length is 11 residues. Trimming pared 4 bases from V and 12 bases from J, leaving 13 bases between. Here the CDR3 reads CAWNRETPQFF. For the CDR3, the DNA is TGTGCCTGGAACCGCGAGACCCCGCAGTTCTTC.

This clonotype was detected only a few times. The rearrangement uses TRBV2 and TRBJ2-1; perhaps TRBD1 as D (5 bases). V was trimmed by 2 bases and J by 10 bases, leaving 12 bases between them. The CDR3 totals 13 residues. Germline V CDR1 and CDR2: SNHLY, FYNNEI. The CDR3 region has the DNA TGTGCCAGCAGTGAAAGGGGTTTCAAAGAGCAGTTCTTC. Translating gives CASSERGFKEQFF.

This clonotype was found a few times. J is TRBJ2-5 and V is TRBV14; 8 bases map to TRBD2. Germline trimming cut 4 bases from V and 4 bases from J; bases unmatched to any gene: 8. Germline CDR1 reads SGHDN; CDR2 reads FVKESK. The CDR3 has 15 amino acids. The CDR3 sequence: CASSPVGGAGETQYF. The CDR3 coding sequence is TGTGCCAGCAGCCCCGTCGGGGGGGCTGGAGAGACCCAGTACTTC.

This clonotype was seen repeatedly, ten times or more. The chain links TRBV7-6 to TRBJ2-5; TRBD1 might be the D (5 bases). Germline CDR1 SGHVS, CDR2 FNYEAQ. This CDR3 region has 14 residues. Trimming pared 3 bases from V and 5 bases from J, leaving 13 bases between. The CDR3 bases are TGTGCCAGCAGCTTGGGTGCAGGGCTGGAGACCCAGTACTTC. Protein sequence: CASSLGAGLETQYF.

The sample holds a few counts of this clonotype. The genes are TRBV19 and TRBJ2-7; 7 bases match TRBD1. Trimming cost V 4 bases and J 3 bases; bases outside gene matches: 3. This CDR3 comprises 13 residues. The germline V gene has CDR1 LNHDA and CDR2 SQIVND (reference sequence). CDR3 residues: CASSNDRVYEQYF. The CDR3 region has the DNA TGTGCCAGTAGTAACGACAGGGTCTACGAGCAGTACTTC.

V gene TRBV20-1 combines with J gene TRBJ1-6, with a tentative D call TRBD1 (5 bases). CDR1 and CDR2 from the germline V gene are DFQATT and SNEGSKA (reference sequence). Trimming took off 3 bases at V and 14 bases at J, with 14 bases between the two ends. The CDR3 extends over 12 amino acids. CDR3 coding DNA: TGCAGTGCTAGCCCCCGGGACCTCACCCTCCACTTT. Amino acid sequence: CSASPRDLTLHF.